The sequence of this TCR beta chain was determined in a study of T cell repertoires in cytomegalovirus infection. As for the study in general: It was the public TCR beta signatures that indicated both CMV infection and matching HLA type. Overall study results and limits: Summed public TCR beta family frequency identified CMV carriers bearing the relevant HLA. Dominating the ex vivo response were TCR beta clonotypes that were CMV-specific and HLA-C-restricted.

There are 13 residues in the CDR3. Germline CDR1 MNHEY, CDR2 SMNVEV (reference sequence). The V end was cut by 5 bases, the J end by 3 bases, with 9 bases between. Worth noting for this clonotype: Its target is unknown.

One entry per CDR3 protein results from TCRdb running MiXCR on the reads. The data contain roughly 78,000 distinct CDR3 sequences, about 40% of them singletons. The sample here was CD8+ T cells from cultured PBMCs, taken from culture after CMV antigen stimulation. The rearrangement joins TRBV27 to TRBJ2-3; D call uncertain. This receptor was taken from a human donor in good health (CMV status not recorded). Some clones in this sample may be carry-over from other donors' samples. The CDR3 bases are TGTGCCAGCAGTCCCTATGGGACAGATACGCAGTATTTT. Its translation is CASSPYGTDTQYF.